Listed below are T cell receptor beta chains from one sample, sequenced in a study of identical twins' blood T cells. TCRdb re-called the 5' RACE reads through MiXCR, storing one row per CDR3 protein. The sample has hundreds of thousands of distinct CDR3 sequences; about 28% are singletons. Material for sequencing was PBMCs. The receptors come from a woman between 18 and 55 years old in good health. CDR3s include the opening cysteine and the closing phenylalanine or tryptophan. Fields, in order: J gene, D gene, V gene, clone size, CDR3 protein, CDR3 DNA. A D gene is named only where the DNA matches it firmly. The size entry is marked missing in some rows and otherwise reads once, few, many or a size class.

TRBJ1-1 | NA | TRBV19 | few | CAAAKRAGAGNTEAFF | TGTGCCGCAGCGAAACGGGCAGGGGCAGGGAACACTGAAGCTTTCTTT
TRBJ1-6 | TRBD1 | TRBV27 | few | CASSFVQGNSPLHF | TGTGCCAGCAGCTTTGTACAGGGGAATTCACCCCTCCACTTT
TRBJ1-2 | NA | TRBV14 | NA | CASSQERTRRDYTF | TGTGCCAGCAGCCAAGAAAGGACCCGCCGGGACTACACCTTC
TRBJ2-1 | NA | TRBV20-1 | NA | CSATRRDLRNVQFF | TGCAGTGCAACACGTCGGGACTTACGCAATGTGCAGTTCTTC
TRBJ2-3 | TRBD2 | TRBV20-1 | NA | CSALASGSTDTQYF | TGCAGTGCTTTGGCTAGCGGGAGCACAGATACGCAGTATTTT
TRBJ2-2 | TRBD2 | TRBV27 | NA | CASSFQIAGGGGELFF | TGTGCCAGCAGTTTCCAAATAGCGGGGGGAGGCGGGGAGCTGTTTTTT
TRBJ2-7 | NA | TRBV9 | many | CASSVEALPAPHEQYF | TGTGCCAGCAGCGTAGAGGCACTACCCGCCCCCCACGAGCAGTACTTC
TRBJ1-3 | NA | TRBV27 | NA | CASSPSYSGNTIYF | TGTGCCAGCAGTCCTAGCTACTCTGGAAACACCATATATTTT
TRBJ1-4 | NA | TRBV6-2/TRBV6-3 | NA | CASTFRWGNEKLFF | TGTGCCAGCACCTTTCGTTGGGGGAATGAAAAACTGTTTTTT
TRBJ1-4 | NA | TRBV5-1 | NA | CASSSPGGDDEKLFF | TGCGCCAGCAGCTCCCCTGGAGGGGATGATGAAAAACTGTTTTTT
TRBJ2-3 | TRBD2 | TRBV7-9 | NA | CASSRKTSGKQYF | TGTGCCAGCAGTCGTAAAACTAGCGGCAAGCAGTATTTT
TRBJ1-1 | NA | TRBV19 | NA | CASSLLGGHLDTEAFF | TGTGCCAGTAGTCTCCTCGGGGGACACCTGGACACTGAAGCTTTCTTT
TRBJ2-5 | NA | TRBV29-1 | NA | CSVESGGETTQYF | TGCAGCGTTGAATCTGGTGGAGAGACGACCCAGTACTTC
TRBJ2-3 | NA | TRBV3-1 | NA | CASSPSRGAQYF | TGTGCCAGCAGCCCCTCCCGGGGAGCGCAGTATTTT
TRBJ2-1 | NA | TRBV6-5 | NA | CASSYSRVEYEQFF | TGTGCCAGCAGTTACTCGAGGGTAGAGTATGAGCAGTTCTTC
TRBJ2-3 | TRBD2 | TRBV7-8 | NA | CASSFPSGGAGTDTQYF | TGTGCCAGCAGCTTTCCTAGCGGGGGGGCCGGGACAGATACGCAGTATTTT
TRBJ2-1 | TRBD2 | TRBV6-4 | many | CASSLTGGASEQFF | TGTGCCAGCAGTCTTACCGGGGGGGCGAGCGAGCAGTTCTTC
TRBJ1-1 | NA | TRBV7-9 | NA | CASSLASGSSAEAFF | TGTGCCAGCAGCTTAGCATCGGGTTCTTCGGCTGAAGCTTTCTTT
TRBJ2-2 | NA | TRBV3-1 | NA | CASSRRLVGTGELFF | TGTGCCAGCAGCCGCCGTTTAGTAGGCACCGGGGAGCTGTTTTTT
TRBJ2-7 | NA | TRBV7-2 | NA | CASSLARDQYEQYF | TGTGCCAGCAGCTTAGCTCGGGACCAATACGAGCAGTACTTC
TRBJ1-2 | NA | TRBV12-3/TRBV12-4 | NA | CASSQQAFFSTF | TGTGCCAGCAGTCAACAGGCTTTCTTCTCCACCTTC
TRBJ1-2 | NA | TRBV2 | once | CAKGGGVYGCTF | NA
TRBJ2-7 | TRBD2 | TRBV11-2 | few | CASRDTSGSWEQYF | TGTGCCAGCAGGGATACTAGCGGGAGCTGGGAGCAGTACTTC
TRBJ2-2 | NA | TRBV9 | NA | CASSVADTGDLFF | TGTGCCAGCAGCGTAGCAGACACCGGGGATCTGTTTTTT
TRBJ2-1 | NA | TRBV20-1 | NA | CSARRPSQYNEQFF | TGCAGTGCTCGACGACCTAGTCAGTACAATGAGCAGTTCTTC
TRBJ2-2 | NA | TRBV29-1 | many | CSVARANTGELFF | TGCAGCGTTGCGCGGGCGAACACCGGGGAGCTGTTTTTT
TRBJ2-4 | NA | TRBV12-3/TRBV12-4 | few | CASSSRQYIQYF | TGTGCCAGCAGTTCCCGACAGTACATTCAGTACTTC
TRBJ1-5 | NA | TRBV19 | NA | CASKRSNQPQHF | TGTGCCAGTAAAAGAAGCAATCAGCCCCAGCATTTT
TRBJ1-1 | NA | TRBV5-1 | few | CASSLQVRNTEAFF | TGCGCCAGCAGCTTGCAGGTGAGGAACACTGAAGCTTTCTTT
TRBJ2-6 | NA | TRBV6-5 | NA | CASSRGYSGANVLTF | TGTGCCAGCAGCAGGGGATACTCTGGGGCCAACGTCCTGACTTTC
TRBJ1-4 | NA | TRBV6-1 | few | CASSPPEFNEKLFF | TGTGCCAGCAGTCCTCCGGAGTTTAATGAAAAACTGTTTTTT
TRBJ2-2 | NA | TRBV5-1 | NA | CASSLDPLGAGELFF | TGCGCCAGCAGCTTGGATCCCTTAGGGGCCGGGGAGCTGTTTTTT
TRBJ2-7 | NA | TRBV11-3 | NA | CASSFTTSSSYEQYF | TGTGCCAGCAGCTTCACCACATCGAGCTCCTACGAGCAGTACTTC
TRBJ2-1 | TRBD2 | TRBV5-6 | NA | CASSSTTSGRWNEQFF | TGTGCCAGCAGCTCAACAACTAGCGGGAGATGGAATGAGCAGTTCTTC
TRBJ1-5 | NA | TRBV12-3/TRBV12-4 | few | CASTVGSRSNQPQHF | TGTGCCAGCACCGTGGGGTCCCGTAGCAATCAGCCCCAGCATTTT
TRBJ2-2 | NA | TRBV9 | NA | CASSTEPGLNTGELFF | TGTGCCAGCAGCACGGAGCCCGGACTGAACACCGGGGAGCTGTTTTTT
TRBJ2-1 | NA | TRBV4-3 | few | CASSQVGAPYNEQFF | TGCGCCAGCAGCCAAGTGGGGGCCCCCTACAATGAGCAGTTCTTC